This T cell receptor beta chain derives from a study of CD8 T cells in Susac syndrome. Deletions cut 3 bases from V and 5 bases from J, with 13 bases between. Per germline, CDR1 LNHDA and CDR2 SQIVND (reference sequence). The CDR3 loop spans 14 amino acids. This clonotype came up once. An input of roughly 0.5 to 1 ug of RNA was subjected to reverse transcription using random hexamers. TCRdb redid the calling of the immunoSEQ multiplex PCR reads with MiXCR, one entry per CDR3 protein. In the table there are 150,000 to 200,000 distinct CDR3 sequences, approximately 92% of which are singletons. The chain carries TRBV19 and TRBJ2-5; D may be TRBD1 (6 bases). The specimen was CD4+ T cells from PBMCs. This TCR derives from a human donor in good health. The CDR3 nucleotides read TGTGCCAGTAGTATCCTTGGGGGCGTCGAGACCCAGTACTTC. Amino acids: CASSILGGVETQYF.